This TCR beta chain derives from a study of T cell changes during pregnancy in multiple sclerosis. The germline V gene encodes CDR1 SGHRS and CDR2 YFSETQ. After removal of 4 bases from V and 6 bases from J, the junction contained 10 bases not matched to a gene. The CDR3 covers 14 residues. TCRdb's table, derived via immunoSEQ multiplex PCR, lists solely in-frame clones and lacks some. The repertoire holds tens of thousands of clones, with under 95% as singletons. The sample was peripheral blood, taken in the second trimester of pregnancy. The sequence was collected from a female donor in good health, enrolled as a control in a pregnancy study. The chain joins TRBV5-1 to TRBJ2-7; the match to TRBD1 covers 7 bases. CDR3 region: CASSPGTVRIEQYF. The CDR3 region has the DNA TGCGCCAGCAGCCCCGGGACAGTTCGTATCGAGCAGTACTTC.